A selection of T cell receptor beta chains follows, all from one sample in a study of Ad26.COV2.S vaccination and SARS-CoV-2 variants. Assay: immunoSEQ multiplex PCR; the TCRdb copy retains only in-frame clones and omits some. The sample gives about 370,000 clones, about 85% of which show up once; roughly 3.5% is in the top ten. The starting material was peripheral blood, obtained in a trial of Ad26.COV2.S vaccine versus placebo. The origin of the receptors is a person aged 18 to 59 who received the Ad26.COV2.S COVID-19 vaccine or a placebo. CDR3s include the opening cysteine and the closing phenylalanine or tryptophan. D genes are given only for firm matches. Not all rows give a size; the values are once, few, many and, for expanded clones, a class.

clone_size d_call j_call v_call cdr3_length cdr3_nt cdr3_aa
- - TRBJ1-2 TRBV29-1 11 TGCAGCGTTGAAATCGGAGGGGGCTACACCTTC CSVEIGGGYTF
- - TRBJ1-1 TRBV4-1 16 TGCGCCAGCAGCCGTCCGAGTTCTACGGTGAACACTGAAGCTTTCTTT CASSRPSSTVNTEAFF
- - TRBJ2-5 TRBV18 13 TGTGCCAGCTCACCACCTCTGGAAGAGACCCAGTACTTC CASSPPLEETQYF
- - TRBJ2-6 TRBV12-3/TRBV12-4 13 TGTGCCAGCGGGGACTCTGGGGCCAACGTCCTGACTTTC CASGDSGANVLTF
- - TRBJ2-7 TRBV19 13 TGTGCCACAAAATCAGACACAACCTACGAGCAGTACTTC CATKSDTTYEQYF
- - TRBJ1-1 TRBV7-2 16 TGTGCCAGCAGCTTAGTATCGGGGTATTTGAACACTGAAGCTTTCTTT CASSLVSGYLNTEAFF
once TRBD2 TRBJ2-1 TRBV4-1 18 TGCGCCAGCAGCCAAGTTCCCCCTAGCGGGGGGTTCTACAATGAGCAGTTCTTC CASSQVPPSGGFYNEQFF
once TRBD2 TRBJ2-1 TRBV11-2 16 TGTGCCAGCAGCTTAGAGGCTAGCGGGGGTTGGGATGAGCAGTTCTTC CASSLEASGGWDEQFF
- TRBD1 TRBJ2-3 TRBV5-4 15 TGTGCCAGCAGCTTGATGGCAGGGGGCCCAGATACGCAGTATTTT CASSLMAGGPDTQYF
- - TRBJ1-2 TRBV9 15 TGTGCCAGCAGCGTAGCCCATGGCATAGACTATGGCTACACCTTC CASSVAHGIDYGYTF
once - TRBJ1-1 TRBV18 14 TGTGCCAGCTCAGATCCTTTCCGGGGCACTGAAGCTTTCTTT CASSDPFRGTEAFF
- - TRBJ1-2 TRBV9 12 TGTGCCAGTAGTCGCCTAAACTATGGCTACACCTTC CASSRLNYGYTF
- TRBD1 TRBJ1-2 TRBV18 16 TGTGCCAGCTCACCACTTCCGGGACAGCTTAACTATGGCTACACCTTC CASSPLPGQLNYGYTF
- - TRBJ2-2 TRBV5-1 17 TGCGCCAGCAGCTTGTCCAGGGGTCCCCTGAACACCGGGGAGCTGTTTTTT CASSLSRGPLNTGELFF
- - TRBJ2-5 TRBV6-6 12 TGTGCCAGTAACCACGTGGCGGAGACCCAGTACTTC CASNHVAETQYF
- - TRBJ2-2 TRBV6-5 14 TGTGCCAGCAGGGGAAAGGGTGGCCCCGGGGAGCTGTTTTTT CASRGKGGPGELFF
- - TRBJ1-1 TRBV6-1 14 TGTGCCAGCAGTGAAGATGGAGCGAACACTGAAGCTTTCTTT CASSEDGANTEAFF
- - TRBJ2-3 TRBV6-4 13 TGTGCCAGCAGTGACCTTACTAGCGATACGCAGTATTTT CASSDLTSDTQYF
- TRBD2 TRBJ2-3 TRBV7-9 16 TGTGCCAGCACCAAGTTTAGCGGGGGAACCACAGATACGCAGTATTTT CASTKFSGGTTDTQYF
- - TRBJ1-5 TRBV5-1 18 TGCGCCAGCAGCCCCGGAGGGTTGGGGACAATTGGCAATCAGCCCCAGCATTTT CASSPGGLGTIGNQPQHF
- - TRBJ2-3 TRBV3-1/TRBV3-2 13 TGTGCCAGCAGCCGAGGGGGGCCGAATACGCAGTATTTT CASSRGGPNTQYF
- TRBD2 TRBJ2-1 TRBV5-4 16 TGTGCCAGCAGCCCGGGGGGGCCCCCCACCTACAATGAGCAGTTCTTC CASSPGGPPTYNEQFF
once TRBD2 TRBJ2-1 TRBV7-9 18 TGTGCCAGCAGCATTATAGGCCTGGCTAGCGGGCCTTACAATGAGCAGTTCTTC CASSIIGLASGPYNEQFF
- - TRBJ1-2 TRBV10-3 15 TGTGCCATCAGCGAGGCTCACAGGGTGTACTATGGCTACACCTTC CAISEAHRVYYGYTF
- - TRBJ2-2 TRBV5-1 14 TGCGCCAGCAGCTTGGCCACGAACACCGGGGAGCTGTTTTTT CASSLATNTGELFF
- TRBD2 TRBJ2-2 TRBV10-3 14 TGTGCCATAGGGACTAGCGTCGATACCGGGGAGCTGTTTTTT CAIGTSVDTGELFF
- - TRBJ1-2 TRBV2 13 TGTGCCAGCAGGGACAGTTATAACTATGGCTACACCTTC CASRDSYNYGYTF
- - TRBJ1-3 TRBV3-1/TRBV3-2 11 TGTGCCAGCAGCCAGGCAGGCACCATATATTTT CASSQAGTIYF
- - TRBJ1-1 TRBV5-1 15 TGCGCCAGCAGCTTGCCGACACGGGGGAGCACTGAAGCTTTCTTT CASSLPTRGSTEAFF
once TRBD1 TRBJ1-2 TRBV19 14 TGTGCCAGTAGTACGGACAGGGGGCGCTTTGGCTACACCTTC CASSTDRGRFGYTF
- - TRBJ2-1 TRBV10-3 14 TGTGCCATCAGTGGGGCAGGTTATGGCAATGAGCAGTTCTTC CAISGAGYGNEQFF
- TRBD2 TRBJ2-1 TRBV5-3 18 TGTGCCAGAAGCTCCGGGACTAGCGGGGTTTCCTCCTACAATGAGCAGTTCTTC CARSSGTSGVSSYNEQFF
- TRBD2 TRBJ2-3 TRBV11-3 15 TGTGCCAGCAGCGTGGGGACTAGCGGAACAGATACGCAGTATTTT CASSVGTSGTDTQYF
- - TRBJ1-1 TRBV10-3 14 TGTGCCATCCAAGGGGGGCGCCGGGACACTGAAGCTTTCTTT CAIQGGRRDTEAFF
few - TRBJ1-4 TRBV3-1/TRBV3-2 14 TGTGCCAGCAGCACGCAATGGGAGGACGAAAAACTGTTTTTT CASSTQWEDEKLFF
- TRBD1 TRBJ2-3 TRBV25-1 18 TGTGCCAGCAGCTCAGACGTAACAGGGGATGGAAGCACAGATACGCAGTATTTT CASSSDVTGDGSTDTQYF
- - TRBJ1-2 TRBV5-4 16 TGTGCCAGCAGCAACCTCCTCCGGGAATCTAACTATGGCTACACCTTC CASSNLLRESNYGYTF
- - TRBJ2-7 TRBV3-1/TRBV3-2 14 TGTGCCAGCAGCCAGAGGGGGGTTTTCTACGAGCAGTACTTC CASSQRGVFYEQYF
- - TRBJ1-6 TRBV6-4 17 TGTGCCAGCAGTGACGTATGGGAACAGACTCTTCTTTCACCCCTCCACTTT CASSDVWEQTLLSPLHF
- - TRBJ2-2 TRBV4-1 14 TGCGCCAGCAGCCAAGTCGGGGGAACCGGGGAGCTGTTTTTT CASSQVGGTGELFF
- - TRBJ1-2 TRBV19 14 TGTGCCAGTAGTATTTCGGACACTAACTATGGCTACACCTTC CASSISDTNYGYTF
- - TRBJ2-7 TRBV7-9 11 TGTGCCAGCAGCGTTGCCTACGAGCAGTACTTC CASSVAYEQYF
- - TRBJ2-2 TRBV29-1 12 TGCAGCGTTGCTGGGGTGGGCGGGGAGCTGTTTTTT CSVAGVGGELFF
- - TRBJ1-2 TRBV27 16 TGTGCCAGCAGTCCTAGCTTATTCCCACTTGCTTATGGCTACACCTTC CASSPSLFPLAYGYTF